This T cell receptor (beta chain) was recorded in a study of shared clonotypes between healthy human individuals. General study findings and limits: Richness estimates generally favored naive over memory subsets. It was the non-shared clonotypes that had lower generation probabilities than clonotypes shared by all four donors.

This clone was seen a handful of times. No antigen is known for it. Donors were healthy HIV-negative adults without recent acute infections or vaccinations. Splitting of CD4+ cells produced CD45RA+ naive and CD45RA-negative memory subsets. The CDR3 loop spans 13 amino acids. CDR1 is MNHEY, CDR2 SMNVEV, per germline (reference sequence). The V end lost 6 bases, the J end lost 6 bases, and 13 bases lay between the germline ends. TCRdb's copy holds only in-frame clones and misses some; the assay was immunoSEQ multiplex PCR. The sample lists about 1.1 million clones, more than 75% seen once, with roughly 0.62% in the top ten.

Sequenced sample: memory CD4+ T cells from PBMCs. Subset described: CD45RA-negative fraction. This clonotype originated in a man aged 18 to 29 in good health. Some clones in this sample may be carry-over from other donors' samples. The chain links TRBV27 to TRBJ2-3, with a tentative D call TRBD1 (6 bases). For the CDR3, the DNA is TGTGCCAGCAGAAAGATGACAGGTGATACGCAGTATTTT. Translation: CASRKMTGDTQYF.